A single sample gave rise to the 23 T cell receptor beta chains below, sequenced in a study of T cell repertoires in cytomegalovirus infection. For these TCRs, the target antigens are not known. Using its own MiXCR run on the reads, TCRdb lists one record per CDR3 protein. Of 750,000 to 950,000 distinct CDR3 sequences in the sample, almost 30% are singletons; the top ten hold over 10%. The source material was cultured CD8+ T cells from PBMCs, sampled from culture after CMV antigen stimulation. The receptors come from a human donor in good health (CMV status not recorded). Some clones in this sample may be carry-over from other donors' samples.

This sequence joins TRBV7-8 and TRBJ1-5, with TRBD1 matching 7 bases. CDR3 size: 14 residues. Germline V gene lookup returns CDR1 SGHVS and CDR2 FQNEAQ. Unmatched junction bases numbered 9, after V lost 5 bases and J lost 8 bases. CDR3 protein: CASSGRGELEPQHF. DNA for the CDR3: TGTGCCAGCAGCGGCAGGGGGGAACTCGAGCCCCAGCATTTT.

J is TRBJ1-4 and V is TRBV5-6, with a possible D match to TRBD1 (5 bases). The germline V gene encodes CDR1 SGHDT and CDR2 YYEEEE. The CDR3 consists of 13 residues. The V gene lost 4 bases and the J gene lost 8 bases, with 12 bases spanning the gap. This CDR3 is CASSVTVSEKLFF. CDR3 nucleotides: TGTGCCAGCAGCGTGACAGTTTCGGAAAAACTGTTTTTT.

This clonotype was seen many times. The V call is TRBV6-6, the J call TRBJ1-4; TRBD1 aligns across 8 bases. From germline, CDR1 is MNHNY and CDR2 SVGAGI (reference sequence). The CDR3 has 18 amino acids. The V segment lost 3 bases and the J segment 0 bases; nucleotides outside the gene matches: 9. This chain's CDR3 is CASSYSRQGMATNEKLFF. The CDR3 DNA reads TGTGCCAGCAGTTATTCGAGACAGGGGATGGCAACTAATGAAAAACTGTTTTTT.

This clonotype was detected only a few times. Here the CDR3 DNA reads TGTGCCAGCAGCTTAGTAACAGGGGGGGCCGTCTCCTACGAGCAGTACTTC. Its protein is CASSLVTGGAVSYEQYF. The chain couples TRBV7-2 to TRBJ2-7; a weak D match, TRBD1 (8 bases). V dropped 1 base and J dropped 0 bases, with 16 bases sitting between them. The CDR3 runs 17 residues. From germline, CDR1 is SGHTA and CDR2 FQGNSA. The full variable domain, completed using reference TRBV7-2 and TRBJ2-7, is GAGVSQSPSNKVTEKGKDVELRCDPISGHTALYWYRQSLGQGLEFLIYFQGNSAPDKSGLPSDRFSAERTGGSVSTLTIQRTQQEDSAVYLCASSLVTGGAVSYEQYFGPGTRLTVT.

In its sample, this clonotype was seen a few times. V usage is TRBV6-5 and J usage is TRBJ2-1, with 12 nucleotides matching TRBD2. The CDR3 runs 16 residues. The V and J ends lost 6 bases and 10 bases, in that order; junction bases with no gene match: 13. The germline CDR1 and CDR2 sequences are MNHEY and SVGAGI. This CDR3 is CASSWPTSGGPSEQFF. The DNA of the CDR3 is TGTGCCAGCAGCTGGCCCACTAGCGGGGGGCCCTCAGAGCAGTTCTTC.

J is TRBJ2-3 and V is TRBV5-6; 7 positions agree with TRBD1. Germline lookup yields CDR1 SGHDT and CDR2 YYEEEE. Trimming at V came to 4 bases and at J to 0 bases, leaving 8 bases not matched to a gene. This CDR3 has 16 residues. CDR3 nucleotide sequence: TGTGCCAGCAGCCGGACCGACAGGGCGAGCACAGATACGCAGTATTTT. Translated, it gives CASSRTDRASTDTQYF.

The chain uses TRBV13 and TRBJ1-4; 11 bases are a match to TRBD1. V lost 6 bases, J lost 8 bases, and 11 bases stayed unmatched. In germline, CDR1 is PRHDT, CDR2 FYEKMQ (reference sequence). The CDR3 totals 16 residues. The CDR3 DNA reads TGTGCCAGCAGGAAACGGGACAGGGGGTTCGGGGAAAAACTGTTTTTT. It is translated as CASRKRDRGFGEKLFF.

This clonotype was counted between two and nine times. This rearrangement joins TRBV2 to TRBJ1-4; no clear D. The CDR3 has 15 amino acids. Trimming removed 6 bases from V and 0 bases from J, with 11 bases in between. Germline values: CDR1 SNHLY, CDR2 FYNNEI. The CDR3: CASSRQGATNEKLFF. The DNA of the CDR3 is TGTGCCAGCAGCCGCCAAGGCGCAACTAATGAAAAACTGTTTTTT.

The chain couples TRBV7-9 to TRBJ1-1; no clear D gene. The CDR3 has 11 amino acids. V lost 11 bases and J 3 bases, leaving 10 bases between the germline ends. Germline V gives CDR1 SEHNR, CDR2 FQNEAQ (reference sequence). The chain's CDR3 is CASGRDTEAFF. The CDR3 DNA reads as TGTGCCTCCGGGCGGGACACTGAAGCTTTCTTT.

To note about this clonotype: The junction shows a germline mismatch at one end, possibly a read error. The chain recombines TRBV27 with TRBJ2-3; TRBD2 agrees at 7 bases. CDR1 MNHEY and CDR2 SMNVEV come from the germline V gene (reference sequence). The CDR3 spans 15 residues. The CDR3 spells CAGSSGLGLTDTQYF. CDR3 nucleotide sequence: TGTGCCGGCAGTTCAGGACTAGGCCTCACAGATACGCAGTATTTT.

The chain combines TRBV6-6 with TRBJ1-1; TRBD1 matches 7 bases. CDR1 MNHNY and CDR2 SVGAGI come from the germline V gene (reference sequence). With V trimmed by 2 bases and J by 5 bases, 2 bases remained unmatched. The CDR3 is made up of 13 amino acids. CDR3 residues: CASSYTGETEAFF. The CDR3 DNA is TGTGCCAGCAGTTACACAGGGGAGACTGAAGCTTTCTTT.

As to this clonotype: A much larger clonotype is one base distant, so this may be a read error. J is TRBJ2-2 and V is TRBV12-3 or TRBV12-4; the D gene is possibly TRBD1 (5 bases). The CDR3 runs 15 residues. The V end was cut by 5 bases, the J end by 3 bases, with 13 bases between. CDR3 bases: TGTGCCAGCAGTACAACAGGAGTAGACACCGGGGAGCTGTTTTTT. As protein: CASSTTGVDTGELFF.

This clonotype occurred a few times. The CDR3 DNA reads TGTGCCAGCAGCTTTAGAGGTCCCGACACTGAAGCTTTCTTT. It codes for CASSFRGPDTEAFF. The chain combines TRBV11-3 with TRBJ1-1; no clear D. Germline-derived CDR1 and CDR2 are SGHNT and YENEEA. The CDR3 contains 14 residues. The V and J ends lost 3 bases and 3 bases respectively, with 11 bases between them. The whole variable domain, remainder taken from reference TRBV11-3 and TRBJ1-1, is EAGVVQSPRYKIIEKKQPVAFWCNPISGHNTLYWYLQNLGQGPELLIRYENEEAVDDSQLPKDRFSAERLKGVDSTLKIQPAELGDSAVYLCASSFRGPDTEAFFGQGTRLTVV.

This clonotype showed up just once. One base away lies a much larger clone, so this may be a sequencing read error. V is TRBV6-5 and J is TRBJ1-5; possibly TRBD1 for D (6 bases). Germline CDR1 is MNHEY and CDR2 is SVGAGI. CDR3 length equals 18 residues. V gave up 5 bases and J gave up 3 bases, with 23 bases separating them. Here the CDR3 reads CASSPWTESLRDNQPQHF. The CDR3 region has the DNA TGTGCCAGCAGTCCGTGGACAGAAAGCTTGAGGGACAATCAGCCCCAGCATTTT.

The CDR3 here is CASSLFRVSSSYNEQFF. The DNA for the CDR3 is TGTGCCAGCAGCTTATTTAGGGTCTCTAGCTCCTACAATGAGCAGTTCTTC. J is TRBJ2-1 and V is TRBV7-8, with D unresolved. CDR3 length: 17 residues. Germline V gene sequence: CDR1 SGHVS, CDR2 FQNEAQ. V lost 2 bases and J lost 0, with 14 bases in between.

This clonotype was detected a few times. The chain carries TRBV4-1 and TRBJ2-2; no firm D call. The CDR3 is 15 residues long. With 0 bases removed from V and 6 bases from J, the gap between germline ends came to 11 bases. In germline, CDR1 is MGHRA, CDR2 YSYEKL. The CDR3 spells CASSQEAASPGELFF. The CDR3 DNA reads TGCGCCAGCAGCCAAGAGGCGGCGTCTCCCGGGGAGCTGTTTTTT.

The rearrangement links TRBV6-4 to TRBJ1-1, with a possible D match to TRBD1 (6 bases). The germline V gene encodes CDR1 MRHNA and CDR2 SNTAGT. The CDR3 is 16 amino acids. V lost 7 bases and J lost 4, with 22 bases in between. DNA for the CDR3: TGTGCCAGCACCCCCACGAGCGGGGGGGCGTTCACTGAAGCTTTCTTT. It translates to CASTPTSGGAFTEAFF.

This clonotype came up once. The rearrangement joins TRBV2 to TRBJ2-5, with D hard to call. From germline, CDR1 is SNHLY and CDR2 FYNNEI. The V end was cut by 11 bases, the J end by 1 base, with 17 bases between. This CDR3 is 14 amino acids long. The CDR3 sequence: CASTGRSSQETQYF. CDR3 in DNA: TGTGCCTCGACCGGCAGATCGTCCCAAGAGACCCAGTACTTC.

This sequence joins TRBV14 and TRBJ1-1; 8 positions match TRBD1. V was pared by 0 bases and J by 1 base, with 7 bases of the junction left unmatched. Germline CDR1 and CDR2: SGHDN and FVKESK. The CDR3 is 17 amino acids. CDR3 amino acids: CASSQEQDRVWNTEAFF. The CDR3 DNA reads TGTGCCAGCAGCCAAGAGCAGGACAGGGTTTGGAACACTGAAGCTTTCTTT. The full variable domain, its missing parts supplied by reference TRBV14 and TRBJ1-1, is EAGVTQFPSHSVIEKGQTVTLRCDPISGHDNLYWYRRVMGKEIKFLLHFVKESKQDESGMPNNRFLAERTGGTYSTLKVQPAELEDSGVYFCASSQEQDRVWNTEAFFGQGTRLTVV.

This clonotype was seen many times. The J gene is TRBJ1-2, the V gene TRBV12-3 or TRBV12-4; maybe TRBD1 (5 bases). CDR3 length equals 15 residues. The ends were cut back, 3 bases at V and 4 bases at J, with 15 bases in the middle. The CDR3 DNA reads TGTGCCAGCAGTTTGCCCACAGGACGGTTCTATGGCTACACCTTC. It codes for CASSLPTGRFYGYTF.

This clonotype occurred a few times. The rearrangement uses TRBV14 and TRBJ1-1; TRBD1 aligns across 7 bases. This CDR3 is built from 16 residues. V shed 4 bases and J 5 bases; nucleotides not matched to a gene: 13. Looked up from germline, CDR1 is SGHDN and CDR2 is FVKESK. CDR3: CASSPDPWTGRTEAFF. CDR3 nucleotide sequence: TGTGCCAGCAGCCCCGACCCGTGGACAGGTCGAACTGAAGCTTTCTTT.

The V and J genes are TRBV20-1 and TRBJ2-2; D is ambiguous. Trimming removed 6 bases from V and 5 bases from J, with 7 bases in between. There are 11 residues in the CDR3. Looked up from germline, CDR1 is DFQATT and CDR2 is SNEGSKA (reference sequence). The CDR3 spells CSASVTGELFF. For the CDR3, the DNA is TGCAGTGCGTCTGTGACCGGGGAGCTGTTTTTT.

V and J are TRBV5-6 and TRBJ2-7, with TRBD2 as a possible D gene (6 bases). Germline assignment: CDR1 SGHDT and CDR2 YYEEEE. Trimming left V 4 bases short and J 1 base short, with 12 bases between. The CDR3 runs to 14 residues. Written as DNA, the CDR3 is TGTGCCAGCAGCGAACGGGAGTCATCCTACGAGCAGTACTTC. Translating it yields CASSERESSYEQYF.